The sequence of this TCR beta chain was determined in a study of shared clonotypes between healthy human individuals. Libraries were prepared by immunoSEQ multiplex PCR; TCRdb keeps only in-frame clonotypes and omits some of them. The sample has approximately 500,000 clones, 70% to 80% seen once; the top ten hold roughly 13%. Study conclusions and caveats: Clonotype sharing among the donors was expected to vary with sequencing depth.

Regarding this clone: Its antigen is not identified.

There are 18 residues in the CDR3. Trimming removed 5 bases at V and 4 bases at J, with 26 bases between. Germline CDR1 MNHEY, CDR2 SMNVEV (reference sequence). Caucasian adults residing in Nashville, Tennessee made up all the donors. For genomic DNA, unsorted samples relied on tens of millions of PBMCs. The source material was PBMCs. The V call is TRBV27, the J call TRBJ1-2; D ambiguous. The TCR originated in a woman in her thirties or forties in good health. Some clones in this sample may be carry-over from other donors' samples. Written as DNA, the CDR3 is TGTGCCAGCAGTCCCTTGCGGGCGGAACCTTTCTGGATCTATGGCTACACCTTC. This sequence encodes CASSPLRAEPFWIYGYTF.